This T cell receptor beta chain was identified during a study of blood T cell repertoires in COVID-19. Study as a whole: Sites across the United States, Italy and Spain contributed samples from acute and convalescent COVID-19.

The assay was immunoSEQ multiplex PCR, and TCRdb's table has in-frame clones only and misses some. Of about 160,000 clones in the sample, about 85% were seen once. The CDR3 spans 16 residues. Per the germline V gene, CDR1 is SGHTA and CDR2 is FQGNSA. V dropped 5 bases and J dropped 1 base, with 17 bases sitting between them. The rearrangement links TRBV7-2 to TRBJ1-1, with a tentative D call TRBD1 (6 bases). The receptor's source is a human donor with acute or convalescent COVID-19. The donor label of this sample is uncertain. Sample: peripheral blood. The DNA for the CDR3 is TGTGCCAGCAGCCCACGGGGGGGGGCTTCGAACACTGAAGCTTTCTTT. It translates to CASSPRGGASNTEAFF.